This T cell receptor beta chain was recovered during a study of T-cell memory formation after mild COVID-19. Overall study context: Largely, the TCR clusters proved donor specific.

Study-wide results and limits: Whether second-wave clones peaking at day 37 were SARS-CoV-2 specific went unconfirmed. Clones shrinking between day 15 and 85 showed a balanced CD4/CD8 split, and those that grew later tilted toward CD4+.

Each CDR3 protein is one row after TCRdb ran MiXCR on the 5' RACE reads. The table includes about 360,000 distinct CDR3 sequences, approximately 15% detected once. Remarks on this clonotype: Its specificity is unknown.

Sequenced sample: PBMCs or a T cell subset sorted from them (not recorded which). This sequence was found in a man aged 18 to 29 who had mild COVID-19 (a few samples of this study predate the infection). Cell type and time point are not known.

CDR3 bases: TGTGCCAGCAGTTTCGGACAGGGATCCTATGGCTACACCTTC. It translates to CASSFGQGSYGYTF. The chain uses TRBV3-1 and TRBJ1-2; 8 bases align to TRBD1. Germline values: CDR1 LGHDT, CDR2 YNNKEL (reference sequence). This CDR3 has 14 residues. The ends lost 6 bases at V and 4 bases at J; junction bases unmatched: 7. Together with reference TRBV3-1 and TRBJ1-2, the CDR3 gives the full variable domain: DTAVSQTPKYLVTQMGNDKSIKCEQNLGHDTMYWYKQDSKKFLKIMFSYNNKELIINETVPNRFSPKSPDKAHLNLHINSLELGDSAVYFCASSFGQGSYGYTFGSGTRLTVV.